The clone carrying this T cell receptor beta chain was detected many times. Germline V gene data show CDR1 as DFQATT and CDR2 as SNEGSKA (reference sequence). The V end was cut by 3 bases, the J end by 1 base, with 11 bases between. CDR3 length equals 14 residues. The cell input for sorted libraries was about a million, and those cells were CD4+ or CD8+ T cells. The data were obtained in a study of neurological immune-mediated disorders. The authors made cDNA by 5'RACE with 10-nucleotide random UMIs. TCRdb re-called the 5' RACE reads with MiXCR, one entry per CDR3 protein. The sample holds 39,000 or so distinct CDR3 sequences, roughly 5% seen once.

The receptor was derived from a man aged 18 to 35 in good health. The chain couples TRBV20-1 to TRBJ2-3; D is perhaps TRBD1 (5 bases). The sequencing input was CD4+ T cells from blood. The CDR3 bases are TGCAGTGCTAGCCCAGGGCCGGGCACAGATACGCAGTATTTT. Translation: CSASPGPGTDTQYF.